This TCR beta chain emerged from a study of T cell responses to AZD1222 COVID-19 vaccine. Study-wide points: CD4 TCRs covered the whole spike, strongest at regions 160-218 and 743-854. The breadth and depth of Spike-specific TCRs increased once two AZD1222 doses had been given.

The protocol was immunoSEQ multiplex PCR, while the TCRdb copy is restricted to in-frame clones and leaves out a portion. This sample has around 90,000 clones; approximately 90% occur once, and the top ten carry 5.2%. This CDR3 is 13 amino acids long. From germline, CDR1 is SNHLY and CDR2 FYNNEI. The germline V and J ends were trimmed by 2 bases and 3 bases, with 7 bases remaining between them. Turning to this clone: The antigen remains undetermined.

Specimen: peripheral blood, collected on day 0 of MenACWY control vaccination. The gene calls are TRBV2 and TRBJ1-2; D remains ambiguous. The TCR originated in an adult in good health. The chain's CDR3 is CASSESEDYGYTF. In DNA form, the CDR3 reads TGTGCCAGCAGTGAATCGGAGGACTATGGCTACACCTTC.